Listed below are T cell receptor beta chains from one sample, sequenced in a study of blood T cell repertoires in COVID-19. Profiled with immunoSEQ multiplex PCR; TCRdb holds only in-frame clones, not every one. The sample contains 250,000 or so clones, about nine tenths of which appear only once. The sequenced material came from peripheral blood. Receptors were obtained from a middle-aged woman who had recovered from COVID-19. CDR3s include the opening cysteine and the closing phenylalanine or tryptophan. A D gene is named only where the DNA matches it firmly. Clone sizes are given selectively: once, few, many, or a class where the clone is expanded.

J | size | V | D | DNA | CDR3
TRBJ2-2 | . | TRBV7-2 | . | TGTGCCAGCAGCCCGAGAGGCACCGGGGAGCTGTTTTTT | CASSPRGTGELFF
TRBJ2-5 | . | TRBV9 | TRBD2 | TGTGCCAGCAGTCTAGGACTAGCGACAGAGACCCAGTACTTC | CASSLGLATETQYF
TRBJ1-2 | . | TRBV5-1 | . | TGCGCCAGCAGCTCGGACAGCCTTCCCACGTCCTATGGCTACACCTTC | CASSSDSLPTSYGYTF
TRBJ2-5 | . | TRBV30 | TRBD2 | TGTGCCTGGAGTCCAGCGGGAGCTTCTAGGGAGACCCAGTACTTC | CAWSPAGASRETQYF
TRBJ2-1 | once | TRBV28 | TRBD2 | TGTGCCAGCGGAGAAGCGGGAGTGGGGAATGAGCAGTTCTTC | CASGEAGVGNEQFF
TRBJ2-3 | . | TRBV19 | TRBD2 | TGTGCCAGTAGTCGTACGACTAGCGACAGCACAGATACGCAGTATTTT | CASSRTTSDSTDTQYF
TRBJ1-2 | once | TRBV24-1 | . | TGTGCCACCAGTGACACCCCGGACTGGAGCTATGGCTACACCTTC | CATSDTPDWSYGYTF
TRBJ2-7 | . | TRBV21-1 | . | TGTGCTCAAGCGGGAGTATACGAGCAGTACTTC | CAQAGVYEQYF
TRBJ2-5 | . | TRBV11-2 | . | TGTGCCAGCAGCCCCCCGTTGACTGAGACCCAGTACTTC | CASSPPLTETQYF
TRBJ2-3 | . | TRBV4-2 | TRBD2 | TGTGCCAGCAGCCGCAGCACTAGCGGGAACACAGATACGCAGTATTTT | CASSRSTSGNTDTQYF
TRBJ2-5 | once | TRBV27 | . | TGTGCCAGCAGGGTCTCAGTGGTGGAGACCCAGTACTTC | CASRVSVVETQYF
TRBJ2-1 | . | TRBV19 | . | TGTGCCAGTAGTATAGGCCTAGTCAATGAGCAGTTCTTC | CASSIGLVNEQFF
TRBJ2-3 | . | TRBV18 | TRBD1 | TGTGCCAGCTCACCAGGCAGGGGGAGAGATACGCAGTATTTT | CASSPGRGRDTQYF
TRBJ2-7 | . | TRBV3-1/TRBV3-2 | TRBD2 | TGTGCCAGCCAACCCGGGACTAGCGTGTACGAGCAGTACTTC | CASQPGTSVYEQYF
TRBJ1-5 | once | TRBV27 | TRBD1 | TGTGCCAGCAGTCTACGACAGGGGGATCAGCCCCAGCATTTT | CASSLRQGDQPQHF
TRBJ2-3 | . | TRBV7-8 | . | TGTGCCAGCAGCTTAGGTCAGGGGTCAGCCTTCACAGATACGCAGTATTTT | CASSLGQGSAFTDTQYF
TRBJ2-1 | . | TRBV5-1 | . | TGCGCCAGCAGCTTGACGGGACTCCACAATGAGCAGTTCTTC | CASSLTGLHNEQFF
TRBJ1-5 | . | TRBV2 | . | TGTGCCAGCAGTGTAGAACGATACAATCAGCCCCAGCATTTT | CASSVERYNQPQHF
TRBJ1-3 | . | TRBV18 | . | TGTGCCAGCTCACCGTCGGGGGGCGCTGGAAACACCATATATTTT | CASSPSGGAGNTIYF
TRBJ2-1 | . | TRBV20-1 | TRBD2 | TGCAGTGCTAGTTTCGCGGGAGGGCGGGATGAGCAGTTCTTC | CSASFAGGRDEQFF
TRBJ1-1 | . | TRBV11-3 | . | TGTGCCAGCATCAACCGGCAGGATATGAACACTGAAGCTTTCTTT | CASINRQDMNTEAFF
TRBJ2-1 | . | TRBV11-2 | . | TGTGCCAGCAGCTTGGCGGGTGGCGATGAGCAGTTCTTC | CASSLAGGDEQFF
TRBJ2-5 | . | TRBV29-1 | TRBD1 | TGCAGCGTGAGGGACAGCCAAGAGACCCAGTACTTC | CSVRDSQETQYF